This T cell receptor beta chain comes out of a study of blood T cell repertoires in COVID-19. Study in general: From the United States, Italy and Spain came samples of acute and convalescent COVID-19.

In the original processing: Nucleated cell number was recorded as an estimate derived from reference gene primer amplification. Libraries were prepared by immunoSEQ multiplex PCR; TCRdb keeps only in-frame clonotypes and omits some of them. V and J calls and clone size are given by that table; D and trimming were obtained from the DNA. This table holds some 140,000 clones, around 83% found once. Only one count was recorded for this clone. The cohort comprised adults aged 18 to 89 years residing in some 24 US areas. Cohort 3 recovered donors had two negative PCRs, clearance, or symptom resolution. Germline CDR1 SGDLS, CDR2 YYNGEE. Trimming pared 0 bases from V and 5 bases from J, leaving 10 bases between. CDR3 length: 14 amino acids.

This sequence was found in a man aged 25-40 years who had recovered from COVID-19. Material for sequencing was PBMCs or T cells enriched from blood (not recorded which). The V and J genes are TRBV9 and TRBJ2-3, with D possibly being TRBD2 (5 bases). CDR3 bases: TGTGCCAGCAGCGTAGCTTTCGGGGTAGATACGCAGTATTTT. As protein: CASSVAFGVDTQYF.